This T cell receptor (beta chain) emerged from a study of CDR3 diversity in severe acne. Regarding this clonotype: The DNA is left out, because the CDR3 cannot be placed on it with certainty; the CDR3 is given as TCRdb lists it.

TCRdb redid the calling of the PCR reads with MiXCR, one entry per CDR3 protein. The sample gives 89,000 or so distinct CDR3 sequences, about 52% of which show up once; about 9.4% is in the top ten. Sequenced: blood. This clonotype originated in a male donor in good health, serving as a control.

This CDR3 reads CASSLSYLVGAGANALTF. This chain links TRBV25-1 with TRBJ2-6. The CDR3 is 18 residues long, counting both termini. Germline lookup yields CDR1 MGHDK and CDR2 SYGVNS.